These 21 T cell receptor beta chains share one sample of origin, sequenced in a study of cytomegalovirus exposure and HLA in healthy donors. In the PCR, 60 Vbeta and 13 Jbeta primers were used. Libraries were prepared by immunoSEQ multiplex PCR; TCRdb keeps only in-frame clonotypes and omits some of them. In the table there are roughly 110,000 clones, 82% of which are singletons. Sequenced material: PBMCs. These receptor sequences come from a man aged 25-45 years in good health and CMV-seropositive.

In nucleotides, the CDR3 is TGCAGCGTCGGACAGGGGGATTCGTCCCAGTACTTC. Its translation is CSVGQGDSSQYF. J is TRBJ2-5 and V is TRBV29-1; 10 nucleotides line up with TRBD1. The CDR3 covers 12 residues. The V and J ends lost 6 bases and 9 bases, in that order; junction bases with no gene match: 7. Germline assignment: CDR1 SQVTM and CDR2 ANQGSEA.

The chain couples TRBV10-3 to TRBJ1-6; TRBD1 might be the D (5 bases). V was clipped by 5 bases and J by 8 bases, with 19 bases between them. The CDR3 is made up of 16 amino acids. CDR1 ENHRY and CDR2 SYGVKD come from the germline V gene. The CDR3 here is CAISQPSGRADSPLHF. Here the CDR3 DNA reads TGTGCCATCAGTCAACCCTCGGGCAGGGCGGATTCACCCCTCCACTTT.

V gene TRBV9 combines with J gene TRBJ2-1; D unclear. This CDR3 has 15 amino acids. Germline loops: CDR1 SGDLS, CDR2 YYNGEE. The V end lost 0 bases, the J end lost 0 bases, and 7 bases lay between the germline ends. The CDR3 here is CASSVGVSSYNEQFF. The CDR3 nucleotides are TGTGCCAGCAGCGTAGGTGTGAGCTCCTACAATGAGCAGTTCTTC.

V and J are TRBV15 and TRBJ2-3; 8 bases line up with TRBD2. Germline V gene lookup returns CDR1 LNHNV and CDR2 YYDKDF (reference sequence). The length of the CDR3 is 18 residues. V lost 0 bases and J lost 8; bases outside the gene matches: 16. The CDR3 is CATSRERRTSRDWSTQYF. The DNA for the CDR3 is TGTGCCACCAGCAGAGAGAGAAGGACTAGCCGAGATTGGAGTACGCAGTATTTT.

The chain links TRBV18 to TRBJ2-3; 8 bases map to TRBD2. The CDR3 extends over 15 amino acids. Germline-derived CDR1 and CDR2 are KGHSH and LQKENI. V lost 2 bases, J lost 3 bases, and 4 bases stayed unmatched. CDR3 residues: CASSPKQRGTDTQYF. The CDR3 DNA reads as TGTGCCAGCTCACCAAAACAGCGGGGGACAGATACGCAGTATTTT.

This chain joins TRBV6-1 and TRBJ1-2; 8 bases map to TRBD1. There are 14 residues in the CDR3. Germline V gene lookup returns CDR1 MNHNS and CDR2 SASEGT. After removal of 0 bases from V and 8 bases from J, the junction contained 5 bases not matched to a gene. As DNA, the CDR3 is TGTGCCAGCAGTGAAGCTGACAGGGGAGGAGGCTACACCTTC. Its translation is CASSEADRGGGYTF.

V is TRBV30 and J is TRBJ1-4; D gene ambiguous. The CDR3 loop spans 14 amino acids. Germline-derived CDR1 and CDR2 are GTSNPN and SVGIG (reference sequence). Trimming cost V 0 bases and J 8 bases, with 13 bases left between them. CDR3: CAWSVVRASEKLFF. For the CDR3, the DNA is TGTGCCTGGAGTGTCGTGAGAGCTTCAGAAAAACTGTTTTTT.

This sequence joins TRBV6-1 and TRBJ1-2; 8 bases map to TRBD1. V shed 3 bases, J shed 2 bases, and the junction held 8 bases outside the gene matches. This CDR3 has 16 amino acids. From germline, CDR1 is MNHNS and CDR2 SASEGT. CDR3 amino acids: CASSEGGRTGNYGYTF. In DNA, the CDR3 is TGTGCCAGCAGTGAGGGGGGCCGGACAGGGAACTATGGCTACACCTTC.

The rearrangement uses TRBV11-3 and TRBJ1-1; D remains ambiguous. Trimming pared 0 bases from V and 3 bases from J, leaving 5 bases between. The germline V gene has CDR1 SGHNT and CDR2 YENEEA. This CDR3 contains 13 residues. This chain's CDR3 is CASSLDGDTEAFF. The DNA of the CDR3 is TGTGCCAGCAGCTTAGACGGGGACACTGAAGCTTTCTTT.

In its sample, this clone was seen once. For the CDR3, the DNA is TGTGCCAGCTCCCCCCCGGAGAGCCGGGAGACCCAGTACTTC. Translation gives CASSPPESRETQYF. The chain employs TRBV18 and TRBJ2-5; D unclear. The V end lost 6 bases, the J end lost 5 bases, and 16 bases lay between the germline ends. From germline, CDR1 is KGHSH and CDR2 LQKENI. This CDR3 spans 14 amino acids. Drawing the rest from reference TRBV18 and TRBJ2-5, the complete variable domain is NAGVMQNPRHLVRRRGQEARLRCSPMKGHSHVYWYRQLPEEGLKFMVYLQKENIIDESGMPKERFSAEFPKEGPSILRIQQVVRGDSAAYFCASSPPESRETQYFGPGTRLLVL.

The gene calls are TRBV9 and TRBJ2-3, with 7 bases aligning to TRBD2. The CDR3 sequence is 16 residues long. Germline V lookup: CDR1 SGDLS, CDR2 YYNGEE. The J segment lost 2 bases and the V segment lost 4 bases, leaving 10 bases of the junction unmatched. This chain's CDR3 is CASSPTAGVYTDTQYF. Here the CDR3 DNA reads TGTGCCAGCAGCCCCACCGCGGGGGTCTACACAGATACGCAGTATTTT. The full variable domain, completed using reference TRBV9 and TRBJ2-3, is DSGVTQTPKHLITATGQRVTLRCSPRSGDLSVYWYQQSLDQGLQFLIQYYNGEERAKGNILERFSAQQFPDLHSELNLSSLELGDSALYFCASSPTAGVYTDTQYFGPGTRLTVL.

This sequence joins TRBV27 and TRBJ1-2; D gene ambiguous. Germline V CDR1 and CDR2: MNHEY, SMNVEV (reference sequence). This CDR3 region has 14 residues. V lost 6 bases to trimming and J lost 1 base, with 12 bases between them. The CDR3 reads CASREGDNNYGYTF. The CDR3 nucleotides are TGTGCCAGCAGGGAGGGAGATAATAACTATGGCTACACCTTC.

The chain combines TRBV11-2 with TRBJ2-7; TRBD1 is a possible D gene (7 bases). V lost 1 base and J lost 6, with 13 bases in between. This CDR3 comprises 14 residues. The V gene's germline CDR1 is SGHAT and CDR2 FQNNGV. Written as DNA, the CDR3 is TGTGCCAGCAGCTTAGGGTCAGGGGGGTTCGAGCAGTACTTC. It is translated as CASSLGSGGFEQYF.

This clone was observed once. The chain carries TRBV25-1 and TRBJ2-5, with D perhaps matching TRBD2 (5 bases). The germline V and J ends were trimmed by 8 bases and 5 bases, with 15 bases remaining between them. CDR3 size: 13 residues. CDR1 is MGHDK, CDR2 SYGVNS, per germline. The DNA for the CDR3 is TGTGCCAGCGGACTTGGGCCAGAGGAGACCCAGTACTTC. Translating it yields CASGLGPEETQYF. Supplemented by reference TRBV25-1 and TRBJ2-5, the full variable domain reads EADIYQTPRYLVIGTGKKITLECSQTMGHDKMYWYQQDPGMELHLIHYSYGVNSTEKGDLSSESTVSRIRTEHFPLTLESARPSHTSQYLCASGLGPEETQYFGPGTRLLVL.

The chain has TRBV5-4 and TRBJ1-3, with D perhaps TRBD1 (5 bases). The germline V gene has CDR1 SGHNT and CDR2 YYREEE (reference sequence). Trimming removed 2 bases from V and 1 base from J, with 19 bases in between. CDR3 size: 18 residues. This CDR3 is CASSLNGVGQVSGNTIYF. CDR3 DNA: TGTGCCAGCAGCTTAAACGGCGTGGGGCAGGTTTCTGGAAACACCATATATTTT. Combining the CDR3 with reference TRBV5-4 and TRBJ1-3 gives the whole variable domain ETGVTQSPTHLIKTRGQQVTLRCSSQSGHNTVSWYQQALGQGPQFIFQYYREEENGRGNFPPRFSGLQFPNYSSELNVNALELDDSALYLCASSLNGVGQVSGNTIYFGEGSWLTVV.

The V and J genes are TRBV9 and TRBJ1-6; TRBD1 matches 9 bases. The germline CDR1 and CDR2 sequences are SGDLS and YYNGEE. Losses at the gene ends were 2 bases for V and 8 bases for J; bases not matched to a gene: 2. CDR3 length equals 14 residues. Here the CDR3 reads CASSVRQGDSPLHF. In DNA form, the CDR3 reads TGTGCCAGCAGCGTGCGACAGGGGGATTCACCCCTCCACTTT.

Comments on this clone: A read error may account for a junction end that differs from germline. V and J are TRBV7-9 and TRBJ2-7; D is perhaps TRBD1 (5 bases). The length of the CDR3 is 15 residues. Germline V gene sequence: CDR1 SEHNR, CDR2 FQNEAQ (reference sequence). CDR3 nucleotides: TGTTCCAGCAGCAGCTCGACAGCGAACAACTACGAGCAGTACTTC. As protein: CSSSSSTANNYEQYF.

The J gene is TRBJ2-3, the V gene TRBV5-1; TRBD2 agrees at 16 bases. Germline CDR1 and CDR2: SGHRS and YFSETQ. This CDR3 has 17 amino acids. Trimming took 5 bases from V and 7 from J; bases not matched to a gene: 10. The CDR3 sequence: CASSPGTSGGGSHTQYF. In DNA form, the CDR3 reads TGCGCCAGCAGTCCCGGGACTAGCGGGGGGGGGAGCCATACGCAGTATTTT.

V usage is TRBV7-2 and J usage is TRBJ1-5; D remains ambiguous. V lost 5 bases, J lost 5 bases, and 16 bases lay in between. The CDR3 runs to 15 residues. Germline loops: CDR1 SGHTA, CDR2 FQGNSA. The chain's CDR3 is CASSRGGARYQPQHF. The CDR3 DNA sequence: TGTGCCAGCAGCCGGGGTGGCGCCCGCTATCAGCCCCAGCATTTT.

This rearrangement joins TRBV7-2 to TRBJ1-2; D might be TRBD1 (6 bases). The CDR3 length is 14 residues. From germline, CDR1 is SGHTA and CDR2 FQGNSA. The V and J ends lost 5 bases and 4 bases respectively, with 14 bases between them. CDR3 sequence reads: CASSRGGVGYGYTF. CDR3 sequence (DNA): TGTGCCAGCAGCAGGGGGGGGGTCGGCTATGGCTACACCTTC.

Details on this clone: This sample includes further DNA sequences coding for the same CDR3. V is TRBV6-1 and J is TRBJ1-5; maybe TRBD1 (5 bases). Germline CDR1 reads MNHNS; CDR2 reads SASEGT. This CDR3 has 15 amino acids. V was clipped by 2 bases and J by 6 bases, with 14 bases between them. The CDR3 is CASSEMGQGSQPQHF. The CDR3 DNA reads TGTGCCAGCAGTGAAATGGGGCAGGGAAGTCAGCCCCAGCATTTT.